The T cell receptor beta chain under discussion was sequenced for a study of blood T cell repertoires in COVID-19. Ages ranged from about 18 to 90 years, with residence in 24 US areas. Original handling: Nucleated cell number was recorded as an estimate derived from reference gene primer amplification. TCRdb's table, derived via immunoSEQ multiplex PCR, lists solely in-frame clones and lacks some. The V and J calls and clone size are taken from that table; D and trimming were inferred from the DNA. The table has a few hundred thousand clones, around 90% seen once. The sequenced material came from PBMCs or T cells enriched from blood (not recorded which). The TCR was taken from a woman aged 18-29 years with acute COVID-19.

The CDR3 reads CASSQASTAGYGYTF. CDR3 nucleotide sequence: TGTGCCAGCAGCCAGGCCAGTACCGCTGGCTATGGCTACACCTTC. This sequence joins TRBV4-2 and TRBJ1-2; no definite D call. Trimming took 3 bases from V and 4 from J, leaving 15 bases between them. This CDR3 has 15 residues. Germline loops: CDR1 LGHNA, CDR2 YNFKEQ.